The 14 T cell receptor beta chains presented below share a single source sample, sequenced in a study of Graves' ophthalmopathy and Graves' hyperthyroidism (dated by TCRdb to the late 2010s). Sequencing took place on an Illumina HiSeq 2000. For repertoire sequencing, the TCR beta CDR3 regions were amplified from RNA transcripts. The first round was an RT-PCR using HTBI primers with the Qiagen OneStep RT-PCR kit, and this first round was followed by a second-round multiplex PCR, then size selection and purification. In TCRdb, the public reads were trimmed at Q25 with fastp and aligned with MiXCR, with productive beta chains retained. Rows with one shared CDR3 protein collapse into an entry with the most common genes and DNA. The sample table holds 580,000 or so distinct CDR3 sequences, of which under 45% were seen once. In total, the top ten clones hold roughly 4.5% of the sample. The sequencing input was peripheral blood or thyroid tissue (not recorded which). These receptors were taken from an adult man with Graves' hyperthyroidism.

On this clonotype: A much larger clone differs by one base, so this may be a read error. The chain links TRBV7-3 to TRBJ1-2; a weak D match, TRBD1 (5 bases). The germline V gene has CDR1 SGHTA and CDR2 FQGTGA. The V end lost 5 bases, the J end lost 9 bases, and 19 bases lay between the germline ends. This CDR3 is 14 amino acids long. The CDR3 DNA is TGTGCCAGCAGCCCCGCGGGGGGGATTGATCGCTACACCTTC. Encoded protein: CASSPAGGIDRYTF.

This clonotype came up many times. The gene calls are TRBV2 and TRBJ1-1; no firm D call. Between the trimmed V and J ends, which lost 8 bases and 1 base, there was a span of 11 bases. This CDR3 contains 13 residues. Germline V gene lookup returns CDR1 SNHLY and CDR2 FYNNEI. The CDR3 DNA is TGTGCCAGCGGGTTAAACAGGAACACTGAAGCTTTCTTT. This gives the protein CASGLNRNTEAFF.

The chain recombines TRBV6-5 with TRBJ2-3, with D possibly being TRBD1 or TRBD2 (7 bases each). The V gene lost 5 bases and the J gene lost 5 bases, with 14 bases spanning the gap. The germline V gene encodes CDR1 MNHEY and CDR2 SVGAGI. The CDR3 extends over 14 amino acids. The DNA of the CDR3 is TGTGCCAGCAGTGAGGGGAGGGGGCAAGATACGCAGTATTTT. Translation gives CASSEGRGQDTQYF.

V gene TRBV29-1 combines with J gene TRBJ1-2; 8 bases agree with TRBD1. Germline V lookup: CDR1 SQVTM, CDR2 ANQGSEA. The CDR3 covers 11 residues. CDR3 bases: TGCAGTTTCGACAGGGGATATGGCTACACCTTC. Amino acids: CSFDRGYGYTF.

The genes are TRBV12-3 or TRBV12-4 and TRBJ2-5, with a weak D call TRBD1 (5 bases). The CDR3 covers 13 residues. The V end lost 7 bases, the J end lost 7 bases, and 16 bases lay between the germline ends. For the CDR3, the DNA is TGTGCCAGCACTCCCACAGGACATTTGACCCAGTACTTC. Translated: CASTPTGHLTQYF.

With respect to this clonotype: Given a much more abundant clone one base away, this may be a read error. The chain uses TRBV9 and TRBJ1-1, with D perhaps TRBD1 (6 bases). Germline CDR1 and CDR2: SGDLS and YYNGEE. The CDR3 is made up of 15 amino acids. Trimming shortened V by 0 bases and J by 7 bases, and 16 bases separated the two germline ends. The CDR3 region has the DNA TGTGCCAGCAGCGTAGAAAAAAGCGGACAGCATGAAGCTTTCTTT. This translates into CASSVEKSGQHEAFF. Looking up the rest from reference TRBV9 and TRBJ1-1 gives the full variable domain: DSGVTQTPKHLITATGQRVTLRCSPRSGDLSVYWYQQSLDQGLQFLIQYYNGEERAKGNILERFSAQQFPDLHSELNLSSLELGDSALYFCASSVEKSGQHEAFFGQGTRLTVV.

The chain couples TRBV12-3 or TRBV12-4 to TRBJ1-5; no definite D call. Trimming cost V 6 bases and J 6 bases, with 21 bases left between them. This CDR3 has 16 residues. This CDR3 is CASSFNTGVLGQPQHF. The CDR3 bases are TGTGCCAGCAGCTTCAACACCGGGGTTTTAGGTCAGCCCCAGCATTTT.

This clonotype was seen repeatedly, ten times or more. CDR3 in amino acids: CSAELGTTTGELFF. The CDR3 DNA reads as TGCAGCGCCGAACTTGGGACTACCACCGGGGAGCTGTTTTTT. This rearrangement joins TRBV29-1 to TRBJ2-2; 7 positions agree with TRBD2. This CDR3 spans 14 amino acids. Trimming took 7 bases from V and 4 from J; bases not matched to a gene: 9. Germline-derived CDR1 and CDR2 are SQVTM and ANQGSEA.

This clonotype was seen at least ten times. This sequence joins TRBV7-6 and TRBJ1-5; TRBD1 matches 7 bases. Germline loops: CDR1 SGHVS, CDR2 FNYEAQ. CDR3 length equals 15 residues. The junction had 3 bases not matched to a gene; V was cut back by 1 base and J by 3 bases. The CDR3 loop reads CASSLGGGFNQPQHF. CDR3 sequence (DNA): TGTGCCAGCAGCTTAGGAGGGGGCTTCAATCAGCCCCAGCATTTT.

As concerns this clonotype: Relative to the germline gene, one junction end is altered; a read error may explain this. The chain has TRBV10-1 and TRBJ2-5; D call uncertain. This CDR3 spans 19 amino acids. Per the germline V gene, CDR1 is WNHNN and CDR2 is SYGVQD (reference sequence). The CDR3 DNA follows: TGTGCCAGCAGCCCTCGGACCGCGATTCCTAATAGGTACCAAGAGACCCAGTACTTC. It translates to CASSPRTAIPNRYQETQYF.

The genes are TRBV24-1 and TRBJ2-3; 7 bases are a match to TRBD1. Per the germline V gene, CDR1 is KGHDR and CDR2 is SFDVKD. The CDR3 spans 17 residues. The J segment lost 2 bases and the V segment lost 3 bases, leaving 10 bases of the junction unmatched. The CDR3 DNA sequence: TGTGCCACCAGTGATCCCGCGTTAACAGGGGTCACAGATACGCAGTATTTT. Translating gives CATSDPALTGVTDTQYF.

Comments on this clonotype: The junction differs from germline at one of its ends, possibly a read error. This chain's CDR3 is CASSPGQGPGDF. CDR3 sequence (DNA): TGTGCCAGCAGCCCTGGACAGGGACCGGGCGACTTC. The V call is TRBV13, the J call TRBJ2-7, with 8 bases aligning to TRBD1. Germline lookup yields CDR1 PRHDT and CDR2 FYEKMQ (reference sequence). The CDR3 consists of 12 residues. The whole variable domain, filled in from reference TRBV13 and TRBJ2-7, reads AAGVIQSPRHLIKEKRETATLKCYPIPRHDTVYWYQQGPGQDPQFLISFYEKMQSDKGSIPDRFSAQQFSDYHSELNMSSLELGDSALYFCASSPGQGPGDFGPGTRLTVT.

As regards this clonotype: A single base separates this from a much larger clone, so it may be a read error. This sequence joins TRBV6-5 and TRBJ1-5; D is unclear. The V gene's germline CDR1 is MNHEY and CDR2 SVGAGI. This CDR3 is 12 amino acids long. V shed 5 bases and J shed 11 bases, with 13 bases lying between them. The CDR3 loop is CASSNGRETQHF. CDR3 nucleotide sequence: TGTGCCAGCAGTAACGGGAGGGAGACCCAGCATTTT.

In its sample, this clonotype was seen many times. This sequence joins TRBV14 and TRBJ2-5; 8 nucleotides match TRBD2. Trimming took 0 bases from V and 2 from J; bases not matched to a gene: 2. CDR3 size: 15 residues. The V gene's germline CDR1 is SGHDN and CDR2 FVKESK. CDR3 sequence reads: CASSQDTGGQETQYF. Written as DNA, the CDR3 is TGTGCCAGCAGCCAAGATACGGGGGGGCAAGAGACCCAGTACTTC. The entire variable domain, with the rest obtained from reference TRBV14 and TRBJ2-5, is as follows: EAGVTQFPSHSVIEKGQTVTLRCDPISGHDNLYWYRRVMGKEIKFLLHFVKESKQDESGMPNNRFLAERTGGTYSTLKVQPAELEDSGVYFCASSQDTGGQETQYFGPGTRLLVL.